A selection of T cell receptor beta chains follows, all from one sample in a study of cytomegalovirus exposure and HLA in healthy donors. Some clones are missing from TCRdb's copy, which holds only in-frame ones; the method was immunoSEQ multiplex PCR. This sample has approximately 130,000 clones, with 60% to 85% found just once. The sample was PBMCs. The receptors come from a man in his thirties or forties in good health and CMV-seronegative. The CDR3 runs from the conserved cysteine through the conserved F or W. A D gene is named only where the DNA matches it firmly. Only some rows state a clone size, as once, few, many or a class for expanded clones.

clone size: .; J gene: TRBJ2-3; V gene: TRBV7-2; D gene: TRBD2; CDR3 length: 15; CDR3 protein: CASSVSGGVVDTQYF; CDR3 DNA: TGTGCCAGCAGCGTTAGCGGGGGGGTGGTAGATACGCAGTATTTT
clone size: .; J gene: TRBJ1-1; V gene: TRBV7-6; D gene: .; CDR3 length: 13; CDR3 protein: CASSSKRNTEAFF; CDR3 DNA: TGTGCCAGCAGCTCTAAGCGGAACACTGAAGCTTTCTTT
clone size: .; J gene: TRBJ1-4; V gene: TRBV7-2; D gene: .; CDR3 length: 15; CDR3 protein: CASSLRNSQYEKLFF; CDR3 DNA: TGTGCCAGCAGCTTAAGGAACAGCCAATATGAAAAACTGTTTTTT
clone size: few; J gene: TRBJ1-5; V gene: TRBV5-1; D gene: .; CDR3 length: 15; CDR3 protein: CASSFEGFSNQPQHF; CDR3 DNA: TGCGCCAGCAGCTTCGAGGGTTTTAGCAATCAGCCCCAGCATTTT
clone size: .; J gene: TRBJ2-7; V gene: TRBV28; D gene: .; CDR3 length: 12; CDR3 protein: CASSLPDYEQYF; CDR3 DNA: TGTGCCAGCAGTTTACCAGACTACGAGCAGTACTTC
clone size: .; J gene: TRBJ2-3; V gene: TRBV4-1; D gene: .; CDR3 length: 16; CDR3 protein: CASSQVAGTSTDTQYF; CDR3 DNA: TGCGCCAGCAGCCAAGTCGCGGGGACTAGCACAGATACGCAGTATTTT
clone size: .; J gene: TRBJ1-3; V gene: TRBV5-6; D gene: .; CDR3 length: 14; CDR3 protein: CASSSLSVEDTIYF; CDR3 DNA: TGTGCCAGCAGCTCCCTGTCCGTAGAGGACACCATATATTTT
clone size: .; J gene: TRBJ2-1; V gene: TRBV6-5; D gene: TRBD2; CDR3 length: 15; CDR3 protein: CASSYRGREYNEQFF; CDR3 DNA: TGTGCCAGCAGTTACCGCGGGAGGGAGTACAATGAGCAGTTCTTC
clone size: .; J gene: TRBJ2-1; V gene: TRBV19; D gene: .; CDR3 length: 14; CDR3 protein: CASSFQGSYNEQFF; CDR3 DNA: TGTGCCAGTAGTTTCCAGGGTTCCTACAATGAGCAGTTCTTC
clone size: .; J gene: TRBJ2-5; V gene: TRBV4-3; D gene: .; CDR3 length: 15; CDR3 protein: CASSRQGFGQETQYF; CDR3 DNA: TGCGCCAGCAGCCGCCAGGGGTTCGGGCAAGAGACCCAGTACTTC
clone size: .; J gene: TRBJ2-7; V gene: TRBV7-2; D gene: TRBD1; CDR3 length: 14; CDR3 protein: CASSMRTGGYEQYF; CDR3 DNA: TGTGCCAGCAGTATGAGGACAGGGGGCTACGAGCAGTACTTC
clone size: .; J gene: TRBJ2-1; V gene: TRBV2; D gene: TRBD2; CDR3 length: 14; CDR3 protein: CASNILAGDGEQFF; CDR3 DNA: TGTGCCAGCAACATACTAGCGGGAGATGGAGAGCAGTTCTTC
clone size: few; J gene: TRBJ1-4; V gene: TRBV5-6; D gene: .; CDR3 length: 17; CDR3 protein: CASSRGYQGGTNEKLFF; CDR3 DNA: TGTGCCAGCAGCCGAGGGTACCAGGGAGGGACTAATGAAAAACTGTTTTTT
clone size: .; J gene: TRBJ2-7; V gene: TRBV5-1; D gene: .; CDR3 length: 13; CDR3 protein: CASSPGDGYEQYF; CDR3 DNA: TGCGCCAGCAGCCCAGGGGACGGCTACGAGCAGTACTTC
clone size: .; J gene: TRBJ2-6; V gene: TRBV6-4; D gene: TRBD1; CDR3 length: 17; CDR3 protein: CASSEGDSRSGANVLTF; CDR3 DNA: TGTGCCAGCAGTGAAGGGGACAGCCGTTCTGGGGCCAACGTCCTGACTTTC
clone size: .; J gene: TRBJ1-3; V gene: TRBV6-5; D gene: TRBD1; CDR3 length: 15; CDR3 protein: CASRKQGAAGNTIYF; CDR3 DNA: TGTGCCAGCAGGAAACAGGGGGCAGCCGGAAACACCATATATTTT
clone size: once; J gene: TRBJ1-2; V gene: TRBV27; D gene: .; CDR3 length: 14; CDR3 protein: CASSLSGGVGGYTF; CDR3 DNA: TGTGCCAGCAGTTTATCGGGGGGAGTAGGTGGCTACACCTTC
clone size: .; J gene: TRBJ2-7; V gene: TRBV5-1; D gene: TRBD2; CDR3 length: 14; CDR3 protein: CASSLGTSDYEQYF; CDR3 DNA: TGCGCCAGCAGCTTGGGGACTAGCGACTACGAGCAGTACTTC
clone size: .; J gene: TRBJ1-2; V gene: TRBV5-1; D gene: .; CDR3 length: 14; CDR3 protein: CASSLDISNYGYTF; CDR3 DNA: TGCGCCAGCAGCCTGGACATCTCCAACTATGGCTACACCTTC
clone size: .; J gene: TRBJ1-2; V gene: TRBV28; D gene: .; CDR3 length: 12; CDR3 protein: CASNPEPYGYTF; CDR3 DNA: TGTGCCAGCAACCCGGAGCCCTATGGCTACACCTTC
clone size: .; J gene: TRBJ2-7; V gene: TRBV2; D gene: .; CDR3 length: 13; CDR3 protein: CASEGDPRNEQYF; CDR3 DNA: TGTGCCAGCGAGGGCGACCCGAGGAACGAGCAGTACTTC
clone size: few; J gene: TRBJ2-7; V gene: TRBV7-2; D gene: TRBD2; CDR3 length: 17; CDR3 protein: CASSLLQAGGPSYEQYF; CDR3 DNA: TGTGCCAGCAGCTTATTACAGGCGGGAGGGCCTTCCTACGAGCAGTACTTC
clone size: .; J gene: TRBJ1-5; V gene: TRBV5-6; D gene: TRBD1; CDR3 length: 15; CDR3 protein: CASSLLDREDQPQHF; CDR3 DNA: TGTGCCAGCAGCTTACTGGACAGGGAGGATCAGCCCCAGCATTTT
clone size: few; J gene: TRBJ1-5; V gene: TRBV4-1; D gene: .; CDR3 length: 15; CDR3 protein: CASSPGHYSNQPQHF; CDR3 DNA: TGCGCCAGCAGCCCTGGCCATTATAGCAATCAGCCCCAGCATTTT
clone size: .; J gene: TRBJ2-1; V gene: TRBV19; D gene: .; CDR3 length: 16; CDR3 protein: CASSRGSGRNYNEQFF; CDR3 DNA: TGTGCCAGTAGTAGGGGTTCGGGAAGGAATTACAATGAGCAGTTCTTC
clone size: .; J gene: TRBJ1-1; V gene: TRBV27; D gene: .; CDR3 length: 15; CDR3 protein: CASSISTVSNTEAFF; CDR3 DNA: TGTGCCAGCAGTATTTCGACAGTCTCGAACACTGAGGCTTTCTTT
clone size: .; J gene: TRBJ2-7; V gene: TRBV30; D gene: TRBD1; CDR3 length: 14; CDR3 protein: CAWRRDRGLDEQYF; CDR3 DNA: TGTGCCTGGAGGAGGGACAGGGGGCTCGACGAGCAGTACTTC
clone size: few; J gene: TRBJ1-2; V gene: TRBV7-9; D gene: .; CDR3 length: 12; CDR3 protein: CASSLEQSGYTF; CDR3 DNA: TGTGCCAGCAGCTTAGAACAGTCCGGCTACACCTTC
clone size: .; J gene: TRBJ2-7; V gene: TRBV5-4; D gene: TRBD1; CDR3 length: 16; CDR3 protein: CASSLDRGQGTYEQYF; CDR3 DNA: TGTGCCAGCAGCTTGGATAGAGGACAGGGTACCTACGAGCAGTACTTC
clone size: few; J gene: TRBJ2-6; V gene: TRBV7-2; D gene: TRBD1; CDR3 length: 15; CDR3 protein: CASSDRVTGANVLTF; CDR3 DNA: TGTGCCAGCAGCGACAGGGTAACTGGGGCCAACGTCCTGACTTTC
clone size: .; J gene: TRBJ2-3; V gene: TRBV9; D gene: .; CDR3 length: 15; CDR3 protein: CASSDTGLPTSTQYF; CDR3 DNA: TGTGCCAGCAGCGATACGGGACTCCCGACGAGTACGCAGTATTTT
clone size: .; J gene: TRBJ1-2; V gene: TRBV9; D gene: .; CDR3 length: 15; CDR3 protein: CASSVGLGQGYGYTF; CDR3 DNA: TGTGCCAGCAGCGTAGGTTTGGGGCAGGGGTATGGCTACACCTTC
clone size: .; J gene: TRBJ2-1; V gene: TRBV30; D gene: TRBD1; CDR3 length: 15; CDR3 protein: CAWSANRGRMNEQFF; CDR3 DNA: TGTGCCTGGAGTGCAAACAGGGGGCGTATGAATGAGCAGTTCTTC
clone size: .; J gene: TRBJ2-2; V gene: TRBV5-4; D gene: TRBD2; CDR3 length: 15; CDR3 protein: CASSWRGKNTGELFF; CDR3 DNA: TGTGCCAGCAGCTGGCGGGGGAAGAACACCGGGGAGCTGTTTTTT
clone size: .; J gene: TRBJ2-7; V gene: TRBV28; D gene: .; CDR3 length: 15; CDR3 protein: CASSLSAAGSYEQYF; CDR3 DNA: TGTGCCAGCAGTTTATCTGCGGCGGGATCTTACGAGCAGTACTTC
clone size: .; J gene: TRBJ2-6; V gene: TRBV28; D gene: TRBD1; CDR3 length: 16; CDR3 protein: CASSIWTGSGANVLTF; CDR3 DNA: TGTGCCAGCAGTATATGGACAGGCTCTGGGGCCAACGTCCTGACTTTC
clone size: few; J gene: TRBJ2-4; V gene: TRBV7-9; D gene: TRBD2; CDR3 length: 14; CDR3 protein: CASSSRGAGDIQYF; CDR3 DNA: TGTGCCAGCAGCTCGAGGGGAGCGGGAGACATTCAGTACTTC
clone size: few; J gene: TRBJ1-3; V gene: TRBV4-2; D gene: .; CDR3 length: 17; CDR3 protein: CASSQESSSFGGNTIYF; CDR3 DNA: TGTGCCAGCAGCCAAGAATCCTCGTCCTTCGGGGGGAACACCATATATTTT
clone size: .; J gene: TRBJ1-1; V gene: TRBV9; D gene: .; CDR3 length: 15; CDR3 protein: CASSVSTGSNTEAFF; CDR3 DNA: TGTGCCAGCAGCGTTTCTACAGGGTCTAACACTGAAGCTTTCTTT
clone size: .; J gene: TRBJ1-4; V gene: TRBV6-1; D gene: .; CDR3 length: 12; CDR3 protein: CASRGLNEKLFF; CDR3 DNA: TGTGCCAGCAGAGGACTTAATGAAAAACTGTTTTTT
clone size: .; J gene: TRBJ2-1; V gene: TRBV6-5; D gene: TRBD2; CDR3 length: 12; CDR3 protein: CASRTSVNEQFF; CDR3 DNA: TGTGCCAGCAGAACTAGCGTAAATGAGCAGTTCTTC
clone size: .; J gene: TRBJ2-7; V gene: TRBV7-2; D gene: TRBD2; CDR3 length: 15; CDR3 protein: CASSFRGGFSYEQYF; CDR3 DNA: TGTGCCAGCAGCTTTAGGGGAGGGTTCTCCTACGAGCAGTACTTC
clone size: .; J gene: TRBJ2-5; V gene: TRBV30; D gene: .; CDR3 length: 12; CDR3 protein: CAWATRGETQYF; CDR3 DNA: TGTGCCTGGGCGACTAGGGGCGAGACCCAGTACTTC
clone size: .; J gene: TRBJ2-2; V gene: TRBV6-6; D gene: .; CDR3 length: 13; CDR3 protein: CASSYLNTGELFF; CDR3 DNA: TGTGCCAGCAGTTACCTAAACACCGGGGAGCTGTTTTTT
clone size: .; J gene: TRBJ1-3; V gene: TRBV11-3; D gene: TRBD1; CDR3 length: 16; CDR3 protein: CASTYTDRGSGNTIYF; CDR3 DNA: TGTGCCAGCACCTACACCGACAGGGGCTCTGGAAACACCATATATTTT
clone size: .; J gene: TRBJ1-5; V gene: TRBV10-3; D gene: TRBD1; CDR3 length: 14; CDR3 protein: CAISEETGSQPQHF; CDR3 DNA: TGTGCCATCAGTGAAGAGACAGGGAGTCAGCCCCAGCATTTT